A single T cell receptor beta chain is shown here with its context. The sample originates from a study of shared T cell receptors in the human thymus. The CDR3 extends over 14 amino acids. Germline lookup yields CDR1 MNHEY and CDR2 SVGAGI. Trimming took 10 bases from V and 1 from J; bases not matched to a gene: 6. Data came from immunoSEQ multiplex PCR; TCRdb stores just in-frame clones and leaves some out. Here the sample spans over 65,000 clones, roughly 96% being singletons. The sample consisted of thymocytes. This sequence was found in a human donor. The rearrangement joins TRBV6-5 to TRBJ2-3, with 9 bases fitting TRBD2. The CDR3 region has the DNA TGTGCCACCCGCAGACTAGCGGGCACAGATACGCAGTATTTT. Protein product: CATRRLAGTDTQYF.